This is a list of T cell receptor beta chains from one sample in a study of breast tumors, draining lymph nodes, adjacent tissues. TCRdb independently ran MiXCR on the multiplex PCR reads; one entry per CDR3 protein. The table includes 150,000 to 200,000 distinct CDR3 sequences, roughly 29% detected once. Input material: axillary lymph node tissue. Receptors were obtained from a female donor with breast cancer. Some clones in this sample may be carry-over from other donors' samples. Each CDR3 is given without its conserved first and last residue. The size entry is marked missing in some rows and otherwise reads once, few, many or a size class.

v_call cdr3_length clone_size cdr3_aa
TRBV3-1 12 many ASSQDVSNQPQH
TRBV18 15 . ASSPPVHGRGTDTQY
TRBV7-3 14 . ASSPQAGRMNEKLF
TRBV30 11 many AWSSSYNSPLH
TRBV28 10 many ASSLWNQPQH
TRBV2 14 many ASRDTQSSYNSPLH
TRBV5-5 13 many ASSLNRWGNEKLF
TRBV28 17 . ASSLFGRWSPDRGETQY
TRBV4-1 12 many ASSPGGALLVQF
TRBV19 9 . ASSSGTEAF
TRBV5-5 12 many ASSIRGLLREQY
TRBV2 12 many ASSFSGSTDTQY
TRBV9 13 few ASSFLAGSFNEQF
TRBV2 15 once ASSYYARGGGTDTQY
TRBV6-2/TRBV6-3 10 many ASSGLSYEQY
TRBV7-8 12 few ASSFDRGLPEAF
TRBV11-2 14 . ASSSRGPGTASPLH
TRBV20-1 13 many SVSVGGTGKETQY
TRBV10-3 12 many AIRDSSGANVLT
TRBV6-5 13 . AGSYGSGDNQPQH
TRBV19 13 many ASSRGTSGSGELF
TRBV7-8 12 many ASSLGPYQNEQF
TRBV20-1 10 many SASTSSYEQY
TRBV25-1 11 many ASSGLQGAPLH
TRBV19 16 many ASRTGQGAAMGNQPQH
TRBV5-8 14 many ASSFGLASSTDTQY
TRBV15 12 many ATTPRRGQETQY
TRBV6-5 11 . ASSRGRVSGYT
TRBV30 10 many AWRLEPETQY
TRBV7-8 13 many ASSPRRYSNQPQH
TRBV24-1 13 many ATSDLGRGQETQY
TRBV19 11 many ASGTGSFDGYT
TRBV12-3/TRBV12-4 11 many ASSLQINQPQH
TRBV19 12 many ASYAGTGIVGYT
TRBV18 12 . ASSPGGGVQPQY
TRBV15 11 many ATSQGAAYEQY
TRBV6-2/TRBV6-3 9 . ASRLVQPQH
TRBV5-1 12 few ASRGRTSTDTQY
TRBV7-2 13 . ASSLGTGDNQPQH
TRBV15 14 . ATSSLDRGRVGELF